The 10 T cell receptor beta chains given below trace back to one sample, sequenced in a study of radiotherapy plus CTLA-4 blockade in lung cancer. Only in-frame clones appear in the TCRdb table, and some are missing; sequencing was by immunoSEQ multiplex PCR. The sample lists 90,000 to 130,000 clones; approximately 77% were seen once. The input for sequencing was peripheral blood, taken from a patient treated with radiotherapy plus ipilimumab. These receptors originate from a human donor with non-small cell lung cancer that progressed on radiotherapy plus ipilimumab. Some clones in this sample may be carry-over from other donors' samples.

This chain connects TRBV14 to TRBJ2-2; D remains unclear. Trimming cost V 5 bases and J 7 bases, with 11 bases left between them. Germline CDR1 and CDR2: SGHDN and FVKESK. The CDR3 totals 13 residues. The DNA of the CDR3 is TGTGCCAGCAGCAGAACAGAGGTCGGGGAGCTGTTTTTT. Protein product: CASSRTEVGELFF.

This clone has just a few counts. V is TRBV6-1 and J is TRBJ1-6, with unresolved D. Germline V gene sequence: CDR1 MNHNS, CDR2 SASEGT. Trimming pared 1 base from V and 8 bases from J, leaving 12 bases between. This CDR3 has 15 amino acids. Here the CDR3 reads CASSEVGGRDSPLHF. CDR3 in DNA: TGTGCCAGCAGTGAAGTCGGAGGACGGGATTCACCCCTCCACTTT.

V usage is TRBV4-2 and J usage is TRBJ2-2; a possible D gene is TRBD2 (5 bases). The V and J ends lost 0 bases and 7 bases respectively, with 15 bases between them. The CDR3 contains 16 residues. The germline V gene has CDR1 LGHNA and CDR2 YNFKEQ. The CDR3 DNA sequence: TGTGCCAGCAGCCAAGAACTCGGGATCCCAGGCGGGGAGCTGTTTTTT. Translated: CASSQELGIPGGELFF.

The CDR3 DNA reads TGTGCCAGCAGCCCCGGCGGCGACACTGAAGCTTTCTTT. Encoded protein: CASSPGGDTEAFF. The chain employs TRBV11-3 and TRBJ1-1, with unresolved D. V gave up 5 bases and J gave up 3 bases, with 10 bases separating them. The germline CDR1 and CDR2 sequences are SGHNT and YENEEA. This CDR3 has 13 amino acids.

The V and J genes are TRBV6-1 and TRBJ2-7; unclear D gene. This CDR3 contains 12 residues. Looked up from germline, CDR1 is MNHNS and CDR2 is SASEGT. Trimming removed 7 bases from V and 1 base from J, with 8 bases in between. This CDR3 is CASTGQSYEQYF. The CDR3 DNA sequence: TGTGCCAGCACGGGCCAATCCTACGAGCAGTACTTC.

The rearrangement links TRBV6-6 to TRBJ2-1; no reliable D call. This CDR3 contains 16 residues. Looked up from germline, CDR1 is MNHNY and CDR2 is SVGAGI (reference sequence). V gave up 5 bases and J gave up 1 base, with 15 bases separating them. The CDR3 nucleotides are TGTGCCAGCAGTACCGTTAGCTCACTATCCTACAATGAGCAGTTCTTC. Residues: CASSTVSSLSYNEQFF.

This clone was found a few times. The CDR3 bases are TGCGCCAGCAGGGAGGAAGAGACCCAGTACTTC. Its translation: CASREEETQYF. The chain joins TRBV5-1 to TRBJ2-5; a possible D gene is TRBD2 (5 bases). CDR1 is SGHRS, CDR2 YFSETQ, per germline. CDR3 length: 11 amino acids. Between the trimmed V and J ends, which lost 5 bases and 3 bases, there was a span of 5 bases. The entire variable domain, with the rest obtained from reference TRBV5-1 and TRBJ2-5, is as follows: KAGVTQTPRYLIKTRGQQVTLSCSPISGHRSVSWYQQTPGQGLQFLFEYFSETQRNKGNFPGRFSGRQFSNSRSEMNVSTLELGDSALYLCASREEETQYFGPGTRLLVL.

V usage is TRBV5-4 and J usage is TRBJ2-7; 9 bases are a match to TRBD1. The trim removed 3 bases at V and 4 bases at J, leaving 8 bases unmatched. Germline CDR1 reads SGHNT; CDR2 reads YYREEE (reference sequence). The CDR3 loop spans 15 amino acids. The CDR3 is CASSYSGTGHYEQYF. CDR3 nucleotides: TGTGCCAGCAGCTATTCCGGGACAGGGCATTACGAGCAGTACTTC.

The CDR3 DNA reads as TGTGCCAGCAGCCAGCAGACTATCCTAAAAGAGACCCAGTACTTC. Amino acids: CASSQQTILKETQYF. V usage is TRBV14 and J usage is TRBJ2-5, with a tentative D call TRBD2 (5 bases). Germline lookup yields CDR1 SGHDN and CDR2 FVKESK. V lost 3 bases and J lost 3, with 14 bases in between. The CDR3 contains 15 residues. Full variable domain (missing parts from reference TRBV14 and TRBJ2-5): EAGVTQFPSHSVIEKGQTVTLRCDPISGHDNLYWYRRVMGKEIKFLLHFVKESKQDESGMPNNRFLAERTGGTYSTLKVQPAELEDSGVYFCASSQQTILKETQYFGPGTRLLVL.

This chain connects TRBV5-1 to TRBJ1-2; tentatively, D is TRBD1 (5 bases). The CDR3 totals 14 residues. CDR1 SGHRS and CDR2 YFSETQ come from the germline V gene. V lost 5 bases, J lost 4 bases, and 15 bases lay in between. CDR3 nucleotide sequence: TGCGCCAGCAGAACTGCGGGGACTGGCTATGGCTACACCTTC. Translating it yields CASRTAGTGYGYTF.